The clone carrying this T cell receptor (beta chain) was recorded at least ten times. Its antigen is as yet unknown. This record comes from a study of regulatory T cells in long-lasting Graves disease. Findings of the study overall: Comparison showed that persistent patients shared more public clonotypes (about 3,000) than new patients (approximately 870).

Time point here: newly diagnosed GD, antithyroid drugs for less than 3 months. There was RNA extracted from PBMCs, and the TCR library was made from it. Building of the TCR beta libraries involved iRepertoire HTBI primers and Arm-PCR of CDR3 regions. TCRdb reprocessed the multiplex PCR reads via MiXCR and lists one record per CDR3 protein. The sample contains about 620,000 distinct CDR3 sequences, about 16% of which appear only once. This same sample was also part of a study on T cells in Graves' hyperthyroidism and ophthalmopathy. That source notes: Most thyroid clonotypes expanded above 0.001 appeared in blood too.

Here the sequenced sample was peripheral blood mononuclear cells (PBMCs), taken at new diagnosis, from a patient treated with antithyroid drugs. The clonotype comes from a woman aged 25 to 39 with Graves disease.

CDR3 DNA sequence: TGTGCCAGTAGTATCGGTCTAGCGGGAGGGTACAATGAGCAGTTCTTC. Its protein product is CASSIGLAGGYNEQFF. The rearrangement uses TRBV19 and TRBJ2-1; 12 nucleotides match TRBD2. The V gene end was trimmed by 3 bases and the J gene end by 4 bases; junction bases not matched to a gene: 4. The length of the CDR3 is 16 residues. The germline CDR1 and CDR2 sequences are LNHDA and SQIVND (reference sequence).